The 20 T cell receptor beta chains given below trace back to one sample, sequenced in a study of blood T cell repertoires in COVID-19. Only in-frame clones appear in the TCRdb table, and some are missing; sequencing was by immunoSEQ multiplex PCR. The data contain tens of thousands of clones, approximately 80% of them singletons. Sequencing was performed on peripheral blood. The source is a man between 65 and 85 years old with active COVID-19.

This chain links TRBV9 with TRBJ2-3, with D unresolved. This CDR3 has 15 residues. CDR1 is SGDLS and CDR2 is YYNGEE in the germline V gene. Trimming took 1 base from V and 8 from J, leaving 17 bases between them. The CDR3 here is CASSVTTEPGSTQYF. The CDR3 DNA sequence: TGTGCCAGCAGCGTAACGACGGAGCCGGGTTCTACGCAGTATTTT.

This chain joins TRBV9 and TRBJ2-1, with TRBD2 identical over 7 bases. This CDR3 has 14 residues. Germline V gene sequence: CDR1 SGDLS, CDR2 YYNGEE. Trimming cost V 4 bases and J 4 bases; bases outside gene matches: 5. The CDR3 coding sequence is TGTGCCAGCAGCAGCGGGACTCTTTACAATGAGCAGTTCTTC. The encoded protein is CASSSGTLYNEQFF. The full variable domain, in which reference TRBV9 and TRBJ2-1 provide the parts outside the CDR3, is DSGVTQTPKHLITATGQRVTLRCSPRSGDLSVYWYQQSLDQGLQFLIQYYNGEERAKGNILERFSAQQFPDLHSELNLSSLELGDSALYFCASSSGTLYNEQFFGPGTRLTVL.

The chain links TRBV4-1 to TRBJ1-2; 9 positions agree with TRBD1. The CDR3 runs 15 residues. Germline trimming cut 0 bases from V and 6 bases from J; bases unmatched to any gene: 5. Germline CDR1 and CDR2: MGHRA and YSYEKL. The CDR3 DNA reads TGCGCCAGCAGCCAAGAAGACGGGACAGGGAATGGCTACACCTTC. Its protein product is CASSQEDGTGNGYTF.

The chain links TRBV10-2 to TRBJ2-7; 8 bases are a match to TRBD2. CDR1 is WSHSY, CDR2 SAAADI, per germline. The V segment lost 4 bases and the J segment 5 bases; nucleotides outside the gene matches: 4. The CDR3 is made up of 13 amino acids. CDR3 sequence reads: CASSVSGSHEQYF. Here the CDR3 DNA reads TGCGCCAGCAGTGTAAGCGGGAGTCACGAGCAGTACTTC.

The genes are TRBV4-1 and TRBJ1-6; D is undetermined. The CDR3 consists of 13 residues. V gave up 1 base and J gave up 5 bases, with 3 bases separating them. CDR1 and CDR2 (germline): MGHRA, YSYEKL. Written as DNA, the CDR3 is TGCGCCAGCAGCCAAGTAAATAATTCACCCCTCCACTTT. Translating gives CASSQVNNSPLHF.

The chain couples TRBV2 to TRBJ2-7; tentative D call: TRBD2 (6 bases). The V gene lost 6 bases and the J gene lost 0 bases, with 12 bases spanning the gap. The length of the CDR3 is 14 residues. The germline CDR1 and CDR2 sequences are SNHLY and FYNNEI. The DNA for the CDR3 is TGTGCCAGCAGCAAGGGCGGGGTCTCCTACGAGCAGTACTTC. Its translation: CASSKGGVSYEQYF.

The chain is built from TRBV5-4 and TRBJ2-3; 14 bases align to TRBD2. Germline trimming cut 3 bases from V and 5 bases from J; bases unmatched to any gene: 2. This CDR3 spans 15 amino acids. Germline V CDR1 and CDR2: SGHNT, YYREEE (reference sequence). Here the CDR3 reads CASSSGLAGGDTQYF. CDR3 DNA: TGTGCCAGCAGCTCCGGACTAGCGGGAGGAGATACGCAGTATTTT.

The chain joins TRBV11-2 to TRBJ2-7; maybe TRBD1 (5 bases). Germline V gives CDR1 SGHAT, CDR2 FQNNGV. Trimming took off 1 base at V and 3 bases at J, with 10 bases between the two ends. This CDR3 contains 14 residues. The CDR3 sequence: CASSLAGQYYEQYF. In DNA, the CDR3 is TGTGCCAGCAGCTTAGCAGGACAATACTACGAGCAGTACTTC.

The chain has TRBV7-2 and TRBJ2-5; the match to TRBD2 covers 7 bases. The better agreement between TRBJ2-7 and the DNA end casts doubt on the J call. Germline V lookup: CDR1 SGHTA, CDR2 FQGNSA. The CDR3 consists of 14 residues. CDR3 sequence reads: CASSLAGGTYEQYF. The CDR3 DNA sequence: TGTGCCAGCAGCTTAGCGGGAGGGACCTACGAGCAGTACTTC.

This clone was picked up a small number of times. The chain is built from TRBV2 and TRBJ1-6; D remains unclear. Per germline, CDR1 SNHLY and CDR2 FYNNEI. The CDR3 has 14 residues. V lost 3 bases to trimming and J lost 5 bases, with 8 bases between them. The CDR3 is CASSDSIHNSPLHF. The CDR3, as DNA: TGTGCCAGCAGTGATTCCATCCATAATTCACCCCTCCACTTT.

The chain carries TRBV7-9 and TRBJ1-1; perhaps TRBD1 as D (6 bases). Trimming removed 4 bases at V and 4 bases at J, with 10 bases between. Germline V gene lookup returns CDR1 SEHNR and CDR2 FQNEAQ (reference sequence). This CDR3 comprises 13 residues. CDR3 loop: CASSSRGITEAFF. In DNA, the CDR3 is TGTGCCAGCAGCTCCAGGGGTATCACTGAAGCTTTCTTT.

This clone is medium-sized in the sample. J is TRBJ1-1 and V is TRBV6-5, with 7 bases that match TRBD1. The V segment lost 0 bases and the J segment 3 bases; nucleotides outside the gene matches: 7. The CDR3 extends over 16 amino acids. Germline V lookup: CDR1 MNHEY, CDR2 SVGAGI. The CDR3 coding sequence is TGTGCCAGCAGTTACTCGGAGGGGGCAGGGGACACTGAAGCTTTCTTT. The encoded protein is CASSYSEGAGDTEAFF.

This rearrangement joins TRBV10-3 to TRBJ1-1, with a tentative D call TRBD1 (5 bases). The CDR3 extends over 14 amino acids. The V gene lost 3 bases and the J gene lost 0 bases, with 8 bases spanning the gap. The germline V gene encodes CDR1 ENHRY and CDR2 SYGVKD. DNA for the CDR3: TGTGCCATCAGTGACCAGGGCATGAACACTGAAGCTTTCTTT. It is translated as CAISDQGMNTEAFF.

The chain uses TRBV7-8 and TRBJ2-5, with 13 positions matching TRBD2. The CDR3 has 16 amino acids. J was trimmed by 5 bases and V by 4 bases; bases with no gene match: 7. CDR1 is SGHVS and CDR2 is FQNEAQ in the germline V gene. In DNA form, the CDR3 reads TGTGCCAGCAGCTCCACTAGCGGGGGGGCTGAGGAGACCCAGTACTTC. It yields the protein CASSSTSGGAEETQYF.

This CDR3 reads CASSPMTGINEKLFF. CDR3 nucleotides: TGCGCCAGCAGCCCGATGACAGGGATCAATGAAAAACTGTTTTTT. This chain connects TRBV5-1 to TRBJ1-4; 7 nucleotides line up with TRBD1. The CDR3 covers 15 residues. Losses at the gene ends were 4 bases for V and 5 bases for J; bases not matched to a gene: 8. In germline, CDR1 is SGHRS, CDR2 YFSETQ.

The CDR3 DNA reads TGTGCCAGCAGCTTCGGAGACAGGAGATATACGCAGTATTTT. Its protein is CASSFGDRRYTQYF. This chain uses TRBV7-9 with TRBJ2-3, with D perhaps TRBD1 (6 bases). Germline CDR1 and CDR2: SEHNR and FQNEAQ (reference sequence). The CDR3 consists of 14 residues. The V end was cut by 3 bases, the J end by 7 bases, with 14 bases between.

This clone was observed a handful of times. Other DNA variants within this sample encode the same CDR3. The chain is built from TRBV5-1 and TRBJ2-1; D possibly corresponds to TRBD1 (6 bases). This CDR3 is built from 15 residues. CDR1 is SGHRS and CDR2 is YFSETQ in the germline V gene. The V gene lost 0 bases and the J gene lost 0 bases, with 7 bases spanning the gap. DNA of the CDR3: TGCGCCAGCAGCTTGGAAGGGGGCTCCTACAATGAGCAGTTCTTC. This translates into CASSLEGGSYNEQFF.

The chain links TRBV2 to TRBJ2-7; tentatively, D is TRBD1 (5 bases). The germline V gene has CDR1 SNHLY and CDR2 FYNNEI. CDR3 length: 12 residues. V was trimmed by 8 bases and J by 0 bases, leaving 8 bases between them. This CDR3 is CASGAISYEQYF. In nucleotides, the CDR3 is TGTGCCAGCGGGGCAATCTCCTACGAGCAGTACTTC. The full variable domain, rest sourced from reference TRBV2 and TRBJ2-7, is EPEVTQTPSHQVTQMGQEVILRCVPISNHLYFYWYRQILGQKVEFLVSFYNNEISEKSEIFDDQFSVERPDGSNFTLKIRSTKLEDSAMYFCASGAISYEQYFGPGTRLTVT.

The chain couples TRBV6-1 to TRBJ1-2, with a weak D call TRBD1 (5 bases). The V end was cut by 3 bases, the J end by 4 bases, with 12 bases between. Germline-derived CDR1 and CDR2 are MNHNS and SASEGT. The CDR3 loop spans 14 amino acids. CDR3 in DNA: TGTGCCAGCAGTGAGTTTCAGGACATCTATGGCTACACCTTC. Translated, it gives CASSEFQDIYGYTF.

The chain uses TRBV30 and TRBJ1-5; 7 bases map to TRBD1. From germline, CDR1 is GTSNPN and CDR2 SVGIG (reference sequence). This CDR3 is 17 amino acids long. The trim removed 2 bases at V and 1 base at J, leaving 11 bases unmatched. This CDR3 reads CAWSPTGTAKSNQPQHF. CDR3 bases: TGTGCCTGGAGTCCGACCGGGACAGCTAAAAGCAATCAGCCCCAGCATTTT.